This T cell receptor (beta chain) originates from a study of regulatory dendritic cells for organ transplantation (dated by TCRdb to about 2017). As for the study more broadly: The TCRbeta repertoires of sorted naive and memory CD4+ and CD8+ T cells were sequenced before and after allostimulation with regulatory or mature dendritic cells.

Between the V and J ends, shortened by 2 bases and 4 bases respectively, the junction contains 7 bases. The CDR3 goes from the cysteine to the phenylalanine over 13 residues. Only the CDR3 DNA is retained, 39 bases long and in frame from the first base. According to the germline V gene, CDR1 reads SGHVS and CDR2 reads FNYEAQ. On this clone: This receptor's antigen is unknown. No much larger clonotype is one base removed from it; base qualities were not supplied.

TCRbeta CDR3 regions were amplified by multiplexed two-step PCR using Vbeta-specific forward primers and Jbeta-specific reverse primers. The TCRbeta libraries were sequenced on an Illumina instrument via the immunoSEQ service. The original methods were these. IMGT annotation was used to assign V, D and J genes, and synthetic CDR3 analogues were used to correct counts for multiplex PCR bias. In the immunoSEQ Analyzer, repertoire clonality was calculated as one minus normalized Shannon entropy. Clonal expansion was defined by Fisher's exact test with Benjamini-Hochberg false discovery rate control, using two-tailed P<0.01. The table was pulled from immuneACCESS by TCRdb, which kept in-frame rearrangements only. Such tables lose some clones; where checked, under half of the loss comes from unresolved V genes, and the rest has no known cause. V and J calls and clone size come straight from that table; D and trimming were deduced from the DNA. Present in this sample are some 35,000 clones, roughly 89% of which were seen just once. 0.05% to 0.07% of the sample is in the top ten clones.

FACS was used to sort naive T cells as CD45RA+ cells and memory T cells as CD45RO+ CD4+ or CD8+ cells. The T cells used for TCR sequencing were obtained from two healthy control subjects. Sorted T cell subsets that were not stimulated were used as baseline controls for the mixed lymphocyte reactions. The Qiagen DNeasy Blood & Tissue Kit was used for extraction of genomic DNA. Here is what the overall study found, with its caveats: The repertoires of naive CD4+ and CD8+ T cells were highly diverse, while memory cell repertoires were less diverse, with memory CD8+ cells being the most oligoclonal. Among the resting subsets, memory CD8+ T cells contained the most alloreactive TCR clonotypes. Only a couple of subjects were sequenced, and considerable between-individual heterogeneity in the alloreactive memory CD8+ T cell pool was noted by the authors. In both subjects, allostimulation led to expansion of memory CD8+ clones, although regulatory dendritic cells appeared to cause more limited expansion than mature dendritic cells did.

The TCR was taken from a human donor in good health. The rearranged segments are TRBV7-6 and TRBJ2-3; the D element could tentatively be TRBD1 or TRBD2, as 6 bases agree for each. Sequencing was carried out using naive CD4+ T cells from blood. The cell subset or site label on this specimen signifies: CD45RA+ naive T cells. The nucleotide sequence is TGTGCCAGCAGCTTAAGGGGGGCAGATACGCAGTATTTT. Its coded protein is CASSLRGADTQYF.